This TCR beta chain was sequenced for a study of cytomegalovirus exposure and HLA in healthy donors. Profiling relied on immunoSEQ multiplex PCR, and the TCRdb table lists in-frame clones only, not all of them. Found here are under 95,000 clones, around 94% of them singletons; the top ten hold more than 2%. This receptor was obtained from a woman under 30 in good health and CMV-seronegative. Sample: PBMCs.

The CDR3 sequence is CASSLESGVGEQFF. In DNA form, the CDR3 reads TGTGCCAGCAGCTTAGAATCCGGTGTCGGTGAGCAGTTCTTC. The genes are TRBV11-3 and TRBJ2-1, with D unresolved. Looked up from germline, CDR1 is SGHNT and CDR2 is YENEEA. The CDR3 extends over 14 amino acids. V was cut by 0 bases and J by 9 bases, with 12 bases left in between.